These 22 T cell receptor beta chains came from one sample sequenced in a study of OX40 agonist ivuxolimab in advanced cancers. To prepare the library, the immunoSEQ multiplex PCR assay was applied. TCRdb carries this immuneACCESS record with in-frame sequences only. Its versions omit some clonotypes, under half of them owing to an unresolved V gene in the studies checked, with the rest unexplained. The table for this sample lists over 150,000 clones; 90% to 95% of them were counted only once. The biggest ten clones account for about 0.31% of the sample. The starting material was CD4+ or CD8+ T cells sorted from blood, obtained in a trial of the OX40 agonist ivuxolimab. These receptors were obtained from an adult with an advanced solid tumor such as melanoma, head and neck, liver or kidney cancer.

V gene TRBV7-9 combines with J gene TRBJ2-3; D assignment may be TRBD1 or TRBD2 (5 bases each). Trimming cost V 10 bases and J 6 bases, with 20 bases left between them. Germline V lookup: CDR1 SEHNR, CDR2 FQNEAQ (reference sequence). This CDR3 comprises 14 residues. The CDR3 DNA reads as TGTGCCACCGCAACCGAGGGCTGGGGGGATACGCAGTATTTT. This encodes CATATEGWGDTQYF.

This sequence joins TRBV6-8 and TRBJ1-1; no reliable D call. CDR1 and CDR2 (germline): MNHGY, SAAAGT. The CDR3 covers 9 residues. Trimming shortened V by 5 bases and J by 7 bases, and 2 bases separated the two germline ends. The CDR3 DNA reads TGTGCCAGCAGTGGTGAAGCTTTCTTT. It yields the protein CASSGEAFF.

The V call is TRBV27, the J call TRBJ1-5; perhaps TRBD1 as D (5 bases). Germline CDR1 MNHEY, CDR2 SMNVEV (reference sequence). The CDR3 covers 15 residues. The V gene lost 1 base and the J gene lost 2 bases, with 9 bases spanning the gap. The CDR3 DNA reads as TGTGCCAGCAGTTTATATGGGGGACGCAATCAGCCCCAGCATTTT. Amino acid sequence: CASSLYGGRNQPQHF.

The gene calls are TRBV28 and TRBJ2-4; the D gene is possibly TRBD2 (6 bases). Germline V gene lookup returns CDR1 MDHEN and CDR2 SYDVKM. Trimming stripped 4 bases from V and 6 bases from J, with 16 bases between. CDR3 length: 15 residues. The CDR3 DNA sequence: TGTGCCAGCAGTTCGGCCGGGACTTATGCAAACATTCAGTACTTC. Its translation: CASSSAGTYANIQYF.

The V call is TRBV5-4, the J call TRBJ2-6, with 9 bases that match TRBD1. The CDR3 extends over 19 amino acids. In germline, CDR1 is SGHNT, CDR2 YYREEE (reference sequence). V shed 4 bases, J shed 7 bases, and the junction held 18 bases outside the gene matches. This CDR3 reads CASSKPRDREKNRANVLTF. For the CDR3, the DNA is TGTGCCAGCAGCAAACCTCGGGACAGGGAAAAAAATCGTGCCAACGTCCTGACTTTC.

The chain is built from TRBV6-5 and TRBJ2-7; 11 positions match TRBD2. This CDR3 region has 16 residues. From germline, CDR1 is MNHEY and CDR2 SVGAGI. After removal of 4 bases from V and 3 bases from J, the junction contained 8 bases not matched to a gene. CDR3 nucleotides: TGTGCCAGCAGTTCCGGGGCTAGCGGGGGGAGCTACGAGCAGTACTTC. This codes for CASSSGASGGSYEQYF.

The chain links TRBV13 to TRBJ1-4, with D perhaps matching TRBD1 (5 bases). The V end lost 0 bases, the J end lost 4 bases, and 6 bases lay between the germline ends. This CDR3 has 14 residues. The germline V gene has CDR1 PRHDT and CDR2 FYEKMQ (reference sequence). In nucleotides, the CDR3 is TGTGCCAGCAGCTTAGGTAGGGGTAATGAAAAACTGTTTTTT. As protein: CASSLGRGNEKLFF.

The chain combines TRBV6-5 with TRBJ1-5, with D hard to call. V lost 7 bases to trimming and J lost 4 bases, with 14 bases between them. CDR3 size: 14 residues. CDR1 is MNHEY and CDR2 is SVGAGI in the germline V gene. The CDR3 DNA follows: TGTGCCAGCATTTTGAGTGGTCGTAATCAGCCCCAGCATTTT. It specifies CASILSGRNQPQHF.

V gene TRBV6-5 combines with J gene TRBJ2-6; either TRBD1 or TRBD2 may supply D (6 bases each). The CDR3 consists of 15 residues. The germline V gene encodes CDR1 MNHEY and CDR2 SVGAGI. The V and J ends lost 2 bases and 2 bases respectively, with 7 bases between them. As DNA, the CDR3 is TGTGCCAGCAGTTACAGGGGGGCTGGGGCCAACGTCCTGACTTTC. Translating it yields CASSYRGAGANVLTF.

The gene calls are TRBV10-3 and TRBJ1-5; 7 bases map to TRBD1. The V gene's germline CDR1 is ENHRY and CDR2 SYGVKD. The CDR3 sequence is 15 residues long. The trim removed 9 bases at V and 0 bases at J, leaving 8 bases unmatched. CDR3 protein: CAISRGSDSNQPQHF. The CDR3 DNA is TGTGCCATATCCAGGGGGTCCGATAGCAATCAGCCCCAGCATTTT.

This chain joins TRBV19 and TRBJ2-7; perhaps TRBD2 as D (6 bases). Germline V CDR1 and CDR2: LNHDA, SQIVND (reference sequence). V lost 8 bases, J lost 3 bases, and 14 bases lay in between. The CDR3 spans 13 residues. CDR3 coding DNA: TGTGCCAGTGCGGGGTGGGGCGACTACGAGCAGTACTTC. Its protein is CASAGWGDYEQYF.

The rearrangement joins TRBV6-1 to TRBJ2-1, with 8 bases fitting TRBD1. Germline V CDR1 and CDR2: MNHNS, SASEGT. CDR3 length equals 14 residues. J gave up 2 bases and V 8 bases, and 5 bases lay outside the gene matches. The CDR3 DNA reads as TGTGCCAGCTGCAACAGGGGGACCTACAATGAGCAGTTCTTC. Translated: CASCNRGTYNEQFF.

Here the CDR3 DNA reads TGTGCCAGCAGTGGATGGTGGCTAGCGGGGGGAACGCAAGAGACCCAGTACTTC. Translated: CASSGWWLAGGTQETQYF. V gene TRBV6-1 combines with J gene TRBJ2-5; 11 bases align to TRBD2. This CDR3 comprises 18 residues. Trimming cost V 4 bases and J 2 bases; bases outside gene matches: 12. CDR1 is MNHNS and CDR2 is SASEGT in the germline V gene.

This clone turned up a few times. The chain couples TRBV5-4 to TRBJ1-1; D remains unclear. Trimming removed 2 bases at V and 10 bases at J, with 12 bases between. In germline, CDR1 is SGHNT, CDR2 YYREEE (reference sequence). This CDR3 has 12 amino acids. CDR3 in amino acids: CASSFASAGAFF. Written as DNA, the CDR3 is TGTGCCAGCAGCTTTGCTTCGGCAGGAGCTTTCTTT.

CDR3 in DNA: TGTGCCAGCAGCGTCCAGGGGGGGACTGAAGCTTTCTTT. This gives the protein CASSVQGGTEAFF. This sequence joins TRBV9 and TRBJ1-1, with 7 bases identical to TRBD1. Germline V gives CDR1 SGDLS, CDR2 YYNGEE. The CDR3 totals 13 residues. V was pared by 2 bases and J by 5 bases, with 3 bases of the junction left unmatched.

V is TRBV28 and J is TRBJ2-1; TRBD2 is a possible D gene (6 bases). Germline V gene data show CDR1 as MDHEN and CDR2 as SYDVKM. The germline V and J ends were trimmed by 5 bases and 7 bases, with 12 bases remaining between them. The CDR3 is 13 amino acids. CDR3 sequence reads: CASSGGSMNEQFF. The CDR3 nucleotides are TGTGCCAGCAGTGGGGGGTCGATGAATGAGCAGTTCTTC.

The chain links TRBV5-1 to TRBJ2-1; D not resolved. The CDR3 spans 14 residues. Germline V gene sequence: CDR1 SGHRS, CDR2 YFSETQ. V gave up 0 bases and J gave up 3 bases, with 7 bases separating them. DNA of the CDR3: TGCGCCAGCAGCTTGGGGCAGCTCTACAATGAGCAGTTCTTC. Its protein is CASSLGQLYNEQFF.

V is TRBV6-5 and J is TRBJ1-1, with TRBD1 matching over 7 bases. The CDR3 covers 13 residues. Germline CDR1 and CDR2: MNHEY and SVGAGI. V shed 11 bases, J shed 5 bases, and the junction held 11 bases outside the gene matches. CDR3 in DNA: TGTGCCTCCAAGGACAGGTCGGATACTGAAGCTTTCTTT. Amino acids: CASKDRSDTEAFF.

The chain joins TRBV15 to TRBJ2-4, with D maybe TRBD1 (5 bases). CDR3 size: 17 residues. The germline gives CDR1 LNHNV, CDR2 YYDKDF (reference sequence). Trimming pared 5 bases from V and 4 bases from J, leaving 21 bases between. CDR3 nucleotides: TGTGCCACCAGCCGACTGAGTGGGGCAGCCAGAAAAAACATTCAGTACTTC. Protein: CATSRLSGAARKNIQYF.

The rearrangement links TRBV6-1 to TRBJ2-2; D ambiguous. The CDR3 is 15 residues long. Germline V gives CDR1 MNHNS, CDR2 SASEGT. V lost 2 bases and J lost 0, with 7 bases in between. The CDR3 protein is CASSENRANTGELFF. CDR3 bases: TGTGCCAGCAGTGAAAACAGAGCGAACACCGGGGAGCTGTTTTTT.

The V gene is TRBV11-1, the J gene TRBJ1-1; 7 positions agree with TRBD1. CDR1 and CDR2 (germline): SGHAT, FQDESV (reference sequence). This CDR3 has 14 residues. Losses at the gene ends were 5 bases for V and 5 bases for J; bases not matched to a gene: 8. CDR3 sequence: CASSTRQGITEAFF. CDR3 coding DNA: TGTGCCAGCAGCACCCGACAGGGAATAACTGAAGCTTTCTTT.

The chain has TRBV6-1 and TRBJ2-7; 9 bases align to TRBD1. V lost 6 bases to trimming and J lost 0 bases; unmatched junction nucleotides: 3. CDR3 length equals 14 residues. Germline CDR1 MNHNS, CDR2 SASEGT. The CDR3 is CASRDRGASYEQYF. CDR3 coding DNA: TGTGCCAGCAGGGACAGGGGAGCCTCCTACGAGCAGTACTTC.